The 11 T cell receptor beta chains listed next were all sequenced from one sample in a study of cytomegalovirus exposure and HLA in healthy donors. This PCR relied on a set of 60 Vbeta primers and 13 Jbeta primers. Generated by immunoSEQ multiplex PCR, the TCRdb table keeps only in-frame clones and is missing some. The sample consists of some 150,000 clones, 75% to 90% of them appearing once. Sequencing was carried out using PBMCs. The receptors were gathered from a woman aged 50 to 60 in good health and CMV-seropositive.

The sample holds a few counts of this clone. The chain recombines TRBV2 with TRBJ1-1; D perhaps matches TRBD1 (6 bases). Trimming shortened V by 10 bases and J by 5 bases, and 17 bases separated the two germline ends. This CDR3 region has 13 residues. The germline V gene encodes CDR1 SNHLY and CDR2 FYNNEI. This chain's CDR3 is CATMLQGQTEAFF. The CDR3 nucleotides read TGTGCCACCATGCTACAGGGTCAAACTGAAGCTTTCTTT.

The J gene is TRBJ2-2, the V gene TRBV7-8; D uncertain. The CDR3 totals 14 residues. In germline, CDR1 is SGHVS, CDR2 FQNEAQ. V was clipped by 5 bases and J by 3 bases, with 10 bases between them. The chain's CDR3 is CASSLVQHTGELFF. CDR3 nucleotides: TGTGCCAGCAGCCTGGTACAGCACACCGGGGAGCTGTTTTTT.

This chain connects TRBV7-2 to TRBJ1-1; D is possibly TRBD1 (5 bases). The germline V gene has CDR1 SGHTA and CDR2 FQGNSA. This CDR3 comprises 14 residues. The V end was cut by 3 bases, the J end by 5 bases, with 13 bases between. The CDR3 spells CASSFTGLWTEAFF. The CDR3 DNA is TGTGCCAGCAGCTTTACAGGCCTTTGGACTGAAGCTTTCTTT.

V usage is TRBV18 and J usage is TRBJ1-4; D is undetermined. The CDR3 has 18 residues. The germline CDR1 and CDR2 sequences are KGHSH and LQKENI. Trimming shortened V by 3 bases and J by 0 bases, and 17 bases separated the two germline ends. DNA of the CDR3: TGTGCCAGCTCACCCCTTCAAGGAGGTAGCCCAACTAATGAAAAACTGTTTTTT. Translated, it gives CASSPLQGGSPTNEKLFF.

The V call is TRBV28, the J call TRBJ1-2, with D unclear. CDR1 is MDHEN, CDR2 SYDVKM, per germline. The CDR3 spans 14 residues. Trimming left V 2 bases short and J 8 bases short, with 15 bases between. Written as DNA, the CDR3 is TGTGCCAGCAGTTTAGTGTCATCGAGTCGGGGCTACACCTTC. Translating gives CASSLVSSSRGYTF.

This clone was seen more than once but under ten times. V usage is TRBV2 and J usage is TRBJ1-2, with a possible D match to TRBD1 (6 bases). CDR3 size: 13 residues. The ends were cut back, 7 bases at V and 6 bases at J, with 15 bases in the middle. Germline loops: CDR1 SNHLY, CDR2 FYNNEI. The chain's CDR3 is CASIRGGADGYTF. Here the CDR3 DNA reads TGTGCCAGCATCCGGGGGGGGGCTGATGGCTACACCTTC.

This clone occurred a few times. The rearrangement links TRBV18 to TRBJ2-1; the match to TRBD1 covers 10 bases. The ends lost 0 bases at V and 10 bases at J; junction bases unmatched: 9. The CDR3 runs to 16 residues. From germline, CDR1 is KGHSH and CDR2 LQKENI. The CDR3 region is CASSPPSGQGIREQFF. In DNA, the CDR3 is TGTGCCAGCTCACCACCCTCGGGACAGGGGATTAGGGAGCAGTTCTTC. Supplemented by reference TRBV18 and TRBJ2-1, the full variable domain reads NAGVMQNPRHLVRRRGQEARLRCSPMKGHSHVYWYRQLPEEGLKFMVYLQKENIIDESGMPKERFSAEFPKEGPSILRIQQVVRGDSAAYFCASSPPSGQGIREQFFGPGTRLTVL.

This clone appeared once. The J gene is TRBJ1-4, the V gene TRBV5-1; possibly TRBD1 for D (5 bases). Per germline, CDR1 SGHRS and CDR2 YFSETQ. The CDR3 spans 14 residues. The V end lost 4 bases, the J end lost 8 bases, and 15 bases lay between the germline ends. The CDR3, as DNA: TGCGCCAGCAGCCTCGGGGGAGGCTGGGAAAAACTGTTTTTT. Protein sequence: CASSLGGGWEKLFF.

The chain uses TRBV6-5 and TRBJ1-1; no reliable D call. Germline-derived CDR1 and CDR2 are MNHEY and SVGAGI. V lost 4 bases to trimming and J lost 2 bases, with 14 bases between them. The CDR3 is 15 amino acids. DNA for the CDR3: TGTGCCAGCAGTTCCCCCGGGTCTATAAACACTGAAGCTTTCTTT. Residues: CASSSPGSINTEAFF.

The rearrangement links TRBV7-8 to TRBJ2-5, with 7 positions matching TRBD2. The germline gives CDR1 SGHVS, CDR2 FQNEAQ. The CDR3 spans 14 residues. With 5 bases clipped from V and 5 bases from J, the junction kept 8 bases outside the gene matches. CDR3 coding DNA: TGTGCCAGCAGCCCCGCCCCGCGGGGGGAGACCCAGTACTTC. It translates to CASSPAPRGETQYF.

The genes are TRBV6-1 and TRBJ1-4; D possibly corresponds to TRBD1 (5 bases). Trimming shortened V by 2 bases and J by 7 bases, and 11 bases separated the two germline ends. CDR1 and CDR2 (germline): MNHNS, SASEGT. The CDR3 length is 14 residues. The chain's CDR3 is CASSEWGRTEKLFF. The CDR3 nucleotides read TGTGCCAGCAGTGAATGGGGCAGGACTGAAAAACTGTTTTTT.